This T cell receptor (beta chain) was sequenced for a study of T cells in Graves' hyperthyroidism and ophthalmopathy. Whole-study findings and limits: Among clonotypes expanded in thyroid above 0.001, most were also found in blood.

The cohort's ophthalmopathy patients, a group with duration under 3 months, had a Clinical Activity Score of at least 3 and a NOSPECS grade of at least 4. Any patient presenting with uncontrolled infection, other autoimmune disease, pregnancy or lactation was left out. Notes on this clonotype: The antigen is not known.

RNA transcripts provided the source from which TCR beta CDR3 regions were amplified. TCR CDR3 underwent first-round RT-PCR with the HTBI primer set. TCRdb re-called the multiplex PCR reads with MiXCR, one entry per CDR3 protein. Among fewer than 500,000 distinct CDR3 sequences listed, 14% to 15% were seen once. This clonotype originated in a man aged 18 to 30 with Graves' ophthalmopathy. Sequenced sample: blood.

The CDR3 bases are TGTGCCAGCAGGCGAGATGGCGGGAACACCGGGGAGCTGTTTTTT. Its protein is CASRRDGGNTGELFF. The V call is TRBV6-1, the J call TRBJ2-2; D gene unclear. This CDR3 has 15 amino acids. Trimming removed 6 bases from V and 1 base from J, with 12 bases in between. CDR1 is MNHNS, CDR2 SASEGT, per germline.